This T cell receptor (beta chain) comes out of a study of blood T cell repertoires in COVID-19. In this sample, this clone turned up once. Using immunoSEQ multiplex PCR, the repertoire was profiled, and TCRdb retains in-frame clones only, with some absent. The data contain 90,000 to 130,000 clones, about 80% of them singletons. Germline-derived CDR1 and CDR2 are KGHDR and SFDVKD. Deletions cut 4 bases from V and 5 bases from J, with 17 bases between. This CDR3 has 16 amino acids. The V call is TRBV24-1, the J call TRBJ2-1; perhaps TRBD1 as D (7 bases). The sequenced sample was peripheral blood. This clonotype originated in an elderly woman with active or convalescent COVID-19. The DNA for the CDR3 is TGTGCCACCAGTGACTCCCACAGGGGAGGTAACAATGAGCAGTTCTTC. This translates into CATSDSHRGGNNEQFF.